A single T cell receptor beta chain is shown here with its context. The sample comes from a study of blood T cell repertoires in COVID-19. J lost 4 bases, V lost 0 bases, and 6 bases had no gene match. This CDR3 comprises 18 residues. Germline V CDR1 and CDR2: SGHNT, YYREEE (reference sequence). Original analysis: Scientists estimated how many nucleated cells there were by amplifying reference gene primers. Using immunoSEQ multiplex PCR, the repertoire was profiled, and TCRdb retains in-frame clones only, with some absent. That table furnishes V, J and clone size, whereas the DNA furnished D and trimming. The top ten hold just over 2.5% of the sample, which has more than 60,000 clones, under 80% seen once.

The source of this sequence is a human donor with acute or convalescent COVID-19. The donor label of this sample is uncertain. Sequencing input: peripheral blood. The V call is TRBV5-4, the J call TRBJ2-3, with TRBD2 identical over 15 bases. The CDR3 loop is CASSLAGTSGRRADTQYF. For the CDR3, the DNA is TGTGCCAGCAGCTTGGCCGGGACTAGCGGGAGGAGGGCAGATACGCAGTATTTT.